The 21 T cell receptor beta chains below come from one sample, sequenced in a study of T cells in localized non-small cell lung cancer. The method was immunoSEQ multiplex PCR; TCRdb's version includes in-frame clones alone and lacks a portion of them. The data show some 2,600 clones, about 29% seen once. The sample here was normal lung tissue next to the tumor, taken before any cancer treatment. These receptors were obtained from a woman aged 40-69 years with stage II squamous cell lung carcinoma.

This clone was seen a handful of times. The chain recombines TRBV11-3 with TRBJ2-1; 7 bases match TRBD1. Germline assignment: CDR1 SGHNT and CDR2 YENEEA. Germline trimming cut 5 bases from V and 5 bases from J; bases unmatched to any gene: 9. The CDR3 has 15 residues. CDR3 amino acids: CASSEQGVGHNEQFF. As DNA, the CDR3 is TGTGCCAGCAGCGAGCAGGGGGTAGGACACAATGAGCAGTTCTTC.

The chain is built from TRBV6-8 and TRBJ2-1; a weak D match, TRBD1 (5 bases). This CDR3 contains 13 residues. The V gene lost 6 bases and the J gene lost 4 bases, with 10 bases spanning the gap. Per the germline V gene, CDR1 is MNHGY and CDR2 is SAAAGT. The CDR3 here is CASRQDRYNEQFF. CDR3 in DNA: TGTGCCAGCAGACAGGACCGATACAATGAGCAGTTCTTC.

V and J are TRBV6-8 and TRBJ1-2; TRBD1 aligns across 8 bases. The CDR3 runs to 14 residues. V was pared by 5 bases and J by 8 bases, with 10 bases of the junction left unmatched. Germline V lookup: CDR1 MNHGY, CDR2 SAAAGT. The CDR3 here is CASSATTGASGYTF. CDR3 nucleotide sequence: TGTGCCAGCAGTGCTACGACAGGGGCGAGCGGCTACACCTTC.

CDR3 residues: CASSYVRQANSPLHF. CDR3 DNA sequence: TGTGCCAGCAGTTACGTCAGACAGGCTAATTCACCCCTCCACTTT. This chain links TRBV28 with TRBJ1-6, with D tentatively TRBD1 (6 bases). The ends were cut back, 4 bases at V and 6 bases at J, with 13 bases in the middle. Germline CDR1 and CDR2: MDHEN and SYDVKM. The CDR3 runs 15 residues.

This clone was counted only a few times. The chain couples TRBV6-8 to TRBJ1-4; 7 bases match TRBD1. The CDR3 is made up of 15 amino acids. CDR1 is MNHGY, CDR2 SAAAGT, per germline. V gave up 0 bases and J gave up 8 bases; unmatched junction bases: 6. CDR3 bases: TGTGCCAGCAGTTACTCGAACAGGGGAAACGAAAAACTGTTTTTT. This sequence encodes CASSYSNRGNEKLFF.

CDR3 sequence reads: CASSLVTSTDTQYF. DNA of the CDR3: TGTGCCAGCAGTTTAGTGACTAGCACAGATACGCAGTATTTT. This sequence joins TRBV28 and TRBJ2-3; D call uncertain. V lost 2 bases to trimming and J lost 0 bases, with 6 bases between them. The CDR3 loop spans 14 amino acids. From germline, CDR1 is MDHEN and CDR2 SYDVKM.

The chain carries TRBV25-1 and TRBJ2-7, with D unresolved. V lost 5 bases and J lost 2, with 13 bases in between. There are 14 residues in the CDR3. Per germline, CDR1 MGHDK and CDR2 SYGVNS. The CDR3 DNA sequence: TGTGCCAGCAGTCCCCGGTCGGAAACCTACGAGCAGTACTTC. Its translation: CASSPRSETYEQYF.

This clone was found a few times. The rearrangement joins TRBV28 to TRBJ1-5; D remains unclear. This CDR3 comprises 12 residues. Germline V CDR1 and CDR2: MDHEN, SYDVKM. V was trimmed by 10 bases and J by 9 bases, leaving 16 bases between them. The CDR3 is CATKSSGRPQHF. CDR3 coding DNA: TGTGCCACCAAATCCTCGGGGAGGCCCCAGCATTTT. Full variable domain (missing parts from reference TRBV28 and TRBJ1-5): DVKVTQSSRYLVKRTGEKVFLECVQDMDHENMFWYRQDPGLGLRLIYFSYDVKMKEKGDIPEGYSVSREKKERFSLILESASTNQTSMYLCATKSSGRPQHFGDGTRLSIL.

This clone rates as medium-sized. V and J are TRBV6-8 and TRBJ2-7, with unresolved D. The CDR3 is 12 residues long. In germline, CDR1 is MNHGY, CDR2 SAAAGT. V was shortened by 0 bases and J by 5 bases, with 5 bases between the two germline ends. CDR3 nucleotide sequence: TGTGCCAGCAGTTACTCTCCGCACGAGCAGTACTTC. It codes for CASSYSPHEQYF.

This chain uses TRBV18 with TRBJ2-1; maybe TRBD2 (7 bases). The germline V gene has CDR1 KGHSH and CDR2 LQKENI. V dropped 4 bases and J dropped 6 bases, with 16 bases sitting between them. This CDR3 contains 15 residues. CDR3 nucleotide sequence: TGTGCCAGCTCACTCTCGGGGGGCCAGAGCAATGAGCAGTTCTTC. Translated: CASSLSGGQSNEQFF.

This clone turned up a few times. The chain employs TRBV11-3 and TRBJ2-1; 9 bases are shared with TRBD2. J was trimmed by 5 bases and V by 5 bases; bases with no gene match: 16. Germline-derived CDR1 and CDR2 are SGHNT and YENEEA. This CDR3 has 18 amino acids. The CDR3 sequence: CASSRLGGGDSSHNEQFF. The CDR3 region has the DNA TGTGCCAGCAGCCGGCTGGGCGGGGGGGACTCCTCGCACAATGAGCAGTTCTTC.

The chain links TRBV6-8 to TRBJ1-1; 9 nucleotides line up with TRBD1. V dropped 5 bases and J dropped 4; count of bases not matched to a gene: 8. The CDR3 sequence is 15 residues long. Germline values: CDR1 MNHGY, CDR2 SAAAGT. This CDR3 is CASSNPGTGITEAFF. The CDR3 nucleotides read TGTGCCAGCAGTAACCCGGGGACAGGGATCACTGAAGCTTTCTTT.

This clone was observed a few times. The V and J genes are TRBV11-3 and TRBJ1-1; no reliable D call. The length of the CDR3 is 15 residues. Germline V gene lookup returns CDR1 SGHNT and CDR2 YENEEA. Trimming removed 7 bases from V and 5 bases from J, with 20 bases in between. The CDR3 region has the DNA TGTGCCAGCATCCCTCCCCCGGAAAAAGGGACTGAAGCTTTCTTT. Its translation is CASIPPPEKGTEAFF.

This clone is labeled medium-sized. The V call is TRBV11-3, the J call TRBJ2-7, with 14 bases lining up with TRBD2. Germline V CDR1 and CDR2: SGHNT, YENEEA. The CDR3 has 15 residues. Germline trimming cut 6 bases from V and 4 bases from J; bases unmatched to any gene: 5. CDR3 sequence (DNA): TGTGCCAGCAGACCCCGGACTAGCGGGAGGTACGAGCAGTACTTC. Amino acids: CASRPRTSGRYEQYF.

A few counts support this clone. V usage is TRBV11-3 and J usage is TRBJ1-1, with D possibly being TRBD1 (5 bases). Germline loops: CDR1 SGHNT, CDR2 YENEEA. V lost 2 bases and J lost 8, with 30 bases in between. The CDR3 is 19 amino acids. The CDR3 DNA reads TGTGCCAGCAGCTTAAACGGGCGGGCCCCGACGAGGGGCGGGGGGGAAGCTTTCTTT. It yields the protein CASSLNGRAPTRGGGEAFF.

There are a few counts of this clone. V and J are TRBV11-3 and TRBJ2-1; 10 bases are shared with TRBD2. V gave up 4 bases and J gave up 5 bases; unmatched junction bases: 8. This CDR3 has 16 amino acids. Germline V CDR1 and CDR2: SGHNT, YENEEA. CDR3 nucleotides: TGTGCCAGCAGCTCCGGGGGGACTAGCGCCCACAATGAGCAGTTCTTC. Protein sequence: CASSSGGTSAHNEQFF.

Only a few counts were recorded for this clone. V and J are TRBV9 and TRBJ2-3; D perhaps matches TRBD2 (6 bases). Germline V CDR1 and CDR2: SGDLS, YYNGEE. This CDR3 is 16 amino acids long. V was pared by 6 bases and J by 5 bases, with 22 bases between. The CDR3 region has the DNA TGTGCCAGCACCTTGCAGGGCGGGGATCGAGGAGATACGCAGTATTTT. This gives the protein CASTLQGGDRGDTQYF.

The CDR3 sequence: CASRAVPGTQEAFF. CDR3 DNA: TGCGCCAGCAGGGCTGTTCCCGGGACCCAAGAAGCTTTCTTT. The V call is TRBV5-1, the J call TRBJ1-1, with a weak D call TRBD1 (5 bases). The ends were cut back, 5 bases at V and 8 bases at J, with 19 bases in the middle. The CDR3 length is 14 residues. The V gene's germline CDR1 is SGHRS and CDR2 YFSETQ.

Details on this clone: The junction departs from germline at one end; a sequencing error may be responsible. The rearrangement uses TRBV10-3 and TRBJ1-5, with D tentatively TRBD1 (5 bases). CDR3 length: 15 residues. Germline V gives CDR1 ENHRY, CDR2 SYGVKD. In DNA form, the CDR3 reads TGTGCCAGCAGTGAGGGGCAGGGTATGAATCAGCCCCAGCATTTT. Amino acid sequence: CASSEGQGMNQPQHF.

This clone was counted between two and nine times. V usage is TRBV6-8 and J usage is TRBJ2-2; D is uncertain. The CDR3 is made up of 13 amino acids. Between the trimmed V and J ends, which lost 6 bases and 4 bases, there was a span of 9 bases. Germline V lookup: CDR1 MNHGY, CDR2 SAAAGT. The CDR3 DNA follows: TGTGCCAGCAGGGCGTCGAGCACCGGGGAGCTGTTTTTT. Translated: CASRASSTGELFF.

The CDR3 protein is CAWRRGNTEAFF. In DNA, the CDR3 is TGTGCCTGGAGGAGGGGGAACACTGAAGCTTTCTTT. The V and J genes are TRBV30 and TRBJ1-1; D is perhaps TRBD1 (5 bases). V lost 3 bases and J lost 1, with 6 bases in between. Germline V CDR1 and CDR2: GTSNPN, SVGIG (reference sequence). The length of the CDR3 is 12 residues.